Shown below are 29 T cell receptor beta chains from a single sample sequenced in a study of high-grade serous ovarian cancer treatment subgroups. The tumor samples were collected prior to definitive surgery or chemotherapy. Clones were sequenced by immunoSEQ multiplex PCR, and TCRdb holds only the in-frame ones, with some missing. The sample holds 1,500 to 2,000 clones, roughly 70% seen once. Sequencing input: tumor tissue. The receptors were sampled from a human donor with high-grade serous ovarian cancer.

The chain has TRBV6-5 and TRBJ1-2, with 7 bases identical to TRBD1. Germline V CDR1 and CDR2: MNHEY, SVGAGI. J gave up 8 bases and V 4 bases, and 13 bases lay outside the gene matches. The CDR3 covers 15 residues. CDR3 region: CASSSVNRGGRGYTF. CDR3 nucleotide sequence: TGTGCCAGCAGTTCCGTCAACAGGGGAGGCCGCGGCTACACCTTC.

The chain links TRBV19 to TRBJ2-5; D is ambiguous. Trimming removed 1 base from V and 3 bases from J, with 12 bases in between. Germline V CDR1 and CDR2: LNHDA, SQIVND (reference sequence). This CDR3 spans 15 amino acids. CDR3 sequence: CASSIVPGLEETQYF. CDR3 bases: TGTGCCAGTAGTATAGTACCGGGTTTAGAAGAGACCCAGTACTTC.

CDR3 DNA sequence: TGTGCCAGCAGCTTAGCTCCGGGCGGGAGTTCCAATGAGCAGTTCTTC. Translation gives CASSLAPGGSSNEQFF. The chain uses TRBV7-6 and TRBJ2-1; 7 bases agree with TRBD2. Germline V gives CDR1 SGHVS, CDR2 FNYEAQ. V lost 0 bases to trimming and J lost 6 bases; unmatched junction nucleotides: 8. The CDR3 extends over 16 amino acids.

The V call is TRBV5-1, the J call TRBJ1-4; 8 nucleotides match TRBD1. The CDR3 contains 16 residues. In germline, CDR1 is SGHRS, CDR2 YFSETQ. V was pared by 1 base and J by 7 bases, with 9 bases of the junction left unmatched. DNA of the CDR3: TGCGCCAGCAGCTTGCAGGGAGGACAGGGCGCTGAAAAACTGTTTTTT. Its translation is CASSLQGGQGAEKLFF.

This clone was seen a handful of times. This chain links TRBV9 with TRBJ2-2, with 11 nucleotides matching TRBD2. Trimming cost V 3 bases and J 4 bases; bases outside gene matches: 11. Per the germline V gene, CDR1 is SGDLS and CDR2 is YYNGEE. This CDR3 region has 18 residues. In DNA, the CDR3 is TGTGCCAGCAGCGCCCTAGCGGGGGGAACGGGGGGCACCGGGGAGCTGTTTTTT. Translating it yields CASSALAGGTGGTGELFF.

The chain recombines TRBV7-2 with TRBJ2-1; 8 bases map to TRBD2. This CDR3 has 15 amino acids. J lost 4 bases, V lost 5 bases, and 7 bases had no gene match. Germline assignment: CDR1 SGHTA and CDR2 FQGNSA. The CDR3 spells CASSVREEGYNEQFF. CDR3 coding DNA: TGTGCCAGCAGCGTGCGGGAGGAGGGATACAATGAGCAGTTCTTC.

The chain joins TRBV7-3 to TRBJ2-5; TRBD2 might be the D (5 bases). Trimming left V 5 bases short and J 2 bases short, with 9 bases between. This CDR3 is built from 13 residues. Germline CDR1 SGHTA, CDR2 FQGTGA. The CDR3 DNA reads TGTGCCAGCAGCGCCGGACTGCAAGAGACCCAGTACTTC. Residues: CASSAGLQETQYF.

The chain carries TRBV5-1 and TRBJ1-3; D call uncertain. The V and J ends lost 0 bases and 1 base respectively, with 11 bases between them. Looked up from germline, CDR1 is SGHRS and CDR2 is YFSETQ. The CDR3 runs to 16 residues. The CDR3 is CASSLAPPGSGNTIYF. Written as DNA, the CDR3 is TGCGCCAGCAGCTTGGCCCCACCGGGGTCTGGAAACACCATATATTTT.

This chain joins TRBV5-1 and TRBJ2-1; 7 nucleotides match TRBD2. In germline, CDR1 is SGHRS, CDR2 YFSETQ. Trimming took 4 bases from V and 10 from J; bases not matched to a gene: 17. CDR3 length equals 16 residues. DNA of the CDR3: TGCGCCAGCAGCAATATCGACGGGAGGACCATTCCCGAGCAGTTCTTC. Protein product: CASSNIDGRTIPEQFF.

The gene calls are TRBV11-1 and TRBJ1-2; 7 bases align to TRBD1. Germline trimming cut 5 bases from V and 2 bases from J; bases unmatched to any gene: 2. Germline assignment: CDR1 SGHAT and CDR2 FQDESV (reference sequence). CDR3 size: 13 residues. The CDR3 DNA reads as TGTGCCAGCAGCCCACAGGGGAACTATGGCTACACCTTC. Translating it yields CASSPQGNYGYTF.

This chain connects TRBV9 to TRBJ2-3; TRBD2 matches at 7 bases. The V segment lost 0 bases and the J segment 6 bases; nucleotides outside the gene matches: 1. This CDR3 is built from 13 residues. The germline V gene encodes CDR1 SGDLS and CDR2 YYNGEE. The CDR3 loop reads CASSVVSGDTQYF. The CDR3 nucleotides are TGTGCCAGCAGCGTAGTTAGCGGGGATACGCAGTATTTT.

The chain carries TRBV7-6 and TRBJ1-6; 8 nucleotides match TRBD1. CDR1 and CDR2 from the germline V gene are SGHVS and FNYEAQ. The CDR3 contains 14 residues. Trimming at V came to 4 bases and at J to 7 bases, leaving 3 bases not matched to a gene. The CDR3 DNA sequence: TGTGCCAGCAGCTCAGACAGGGGCAATTCACCCCTCCACTTT. Amino acid sequence: CASSSDRGNSPLHF.

This clone was seen only a few times. This chain links TRBV11-2 with TRBJ1-1; 11 bases are a match to TRBD1. Germline V gene lookup returns CDR1 SGHAT and CDR2 FQNNGV. Trimming took 5 bases from V and 4 from J; bases not matched to a gene: 3. The CDR3 has 14 amino acids. The CDR3, as DNA: TGTGCCAGCAGCGAGGACAGGGGGCCCACTGAAGCTTTCTTT. Encoded protein: CASSEDRGPTEAFF.

V gene TRBV19 combines with J gene TRBJ1-1, with TRBD1 identical over 8 bases. The CDR3 runs to 15 residues. Germline CDR1 is LNHDA and CDR2 is SQIVND (reference sequence). The V gene end was trimmed by 5 bases and the J gene end by 5 bases; junction bases not matched to a gene: 10. CDR3 loop: CASSPSARGHTEAFF. The CDR3 DNA follows: TGTGCCAGTAGTCCCTCCGCCAGGGGGCATACTGAAGCTTTCTTT.

The chain links TRBV4-2 to TRBJ2-3; D is uncertain. The CDR3 has 13 residues. CDR1 and CDR2 from the germline V gene are LGHNA and YNFKEQ. The ends were cut back, 4 bases at V and 2 bases at J, with 7 bases in the middle. This CDR3 reads CASSREVTDTQYF. In DNA, the CDR3 is TGTGCCAGCAGCCGGGAAGTCACAGATACGCAGTATTTT.

The gene calls are TRBV2 and TRBJ2-5; D call uncertain. CDR3 length equals 14 residues. Germline V lookup: CDR1 SNHLY, CDR2 FYNNEI. V shed 5 bases and J shed 4 bases, with 14 bases lying between them. The CDR3 DNA reads TGTGCCAGCAGTTATAGCTATTTCGGAGAGACCCAGTACTTC. This sequence encodes CASSYSYFGETQYF. The complete variable domain, with remaining parts taken from reference TRBV2 and TRBJ2-5, reads EPEVTQTPSHQVTQMGQEVILRCVPISNHLYFYWYRQILGQKVEFLVSFYNNEISEKSEIFDDQFSVERPDGSNFTLKIRSTKLEDSAMYFCASSYSYFGETQYFGPGTRLLVL.

The chain joins TRBV19 to TRBJ2-1; TRBD1 might be the D (6 bases). Germline lookup yields CDR1 LNHDA and CDR2 SQIVND (reference sequence). V was trimmed by 3 bases and J by 0 bases, leaving 12 bases between them. The CDR3 length is 16 residues. The DNA of the CDR3 is TGTGCCAGTAGTATCTCAGCGGACAGCTCCTACAATGAGCAGTTCTTC. Translating gives CASSISADSSYNEQFF.

This clone appeared a single time. The chain employs TRBV30 and TRBJ2-1, with 13 bases aligning to TRBD2. Per germline, CDR1 GTSNPN and CDR2 SVGIG (reference sequence). Trimming at V came to 2 bases and at J to 7 bases, leaving 5 bases not matched to a gene. CDR3 length equals 15 residues. The CDR3 loop is CAWSFGLAGENEQFF. The CDR3, as DNA: TGTGCCTGGAGTTTCGGACTAGCGGGAGAGAATGAGCAGTTCTTC.

A few counts support this clone. This chain uses TRBV2 with TRBJ2-1; 8 nucleotides agree with TRBD2. V gave up 2 bases and J gave up 2 bases; unmatched junction bases: 8. Germline lookup yields CDR1 SNHLY and CDR2 FYNNEI. The CDR3 contains 17 residues. CDR3 amino acids: CASSEWGTSGPYNEQFF. CDR3 bases: TGTGCCAGCAGTGAATGGGGAACTAGCGGACCCTACAATGAGCAGTTCTTC. Full variable domain (missing parts from reference TRBV2 and TRBJ2-1): EPEVTQTPSHQVTQMGQEVILRCVPISNHLYFYWYRQILGQKVEFLVSFYNNEISEKSEIFDDQFSVERPDGSNFTLKIRSTKLEDSAMYFCASSEWGTSGPYNEQFFGPGTRLTVL.

The table lists this clone with a few counts. V and J are TRBV18 and TRBJ2-7; D is possibly TRBD2 (6 bases). The germline gives CDR1 KGHSH, CDR2 LQKENI. Trimming cost V 3 bases and J 3 bases, with 12 bases left between them. The CDR3 length is 14 residues. In nucleotides, the CDR3 is TGTGCCAGCTCACCGGGAGGACGGAACTACGAGCAGTACTTC. This translates into CASSPGGRNYEQYF.

The chain carries TRBV23-1 and TRBJ2-3; D is undetermined. TRBV23-1 is labeled an ORF, and its function is uncertain. This CDR3 region has 17 residues. With 3 bases removed from V and 0 bases from J, the gap between germline ends came to 16 bases. CDR3 protein: CASSHPLRSSSTDTQYF. CDR3 nucleotides: TGCGCCAGCAGTCACCCACTGAGGAGCTCTAGCACAGATACGCAGTATTTT.

V usage is TRBV4-2 and J usage is TRBJ2-1, with TRBD2 matching over 10 bases. The CDR3 has 16 residues. Germline V gene sequence: CDR1 LGHNA, CDR2 YNFKEQ. After removal of 2 bases from V and 10 bases from J, the junction contained 11 bases not matched to a gene. The chain's CDR3 is CASSQITSGIRGEQFF. The CDR3, as DNA: TGTGCCAGCAGCCAAATCACTAGCGGGATAAGAGGGGAGCAGTTCTTC.

The V call is TRBV11-3, the J call TRBJ2-5; 9 nucleotides align to TRBD1. The germline V gene encodes CDR1 SGHNT and CDR2 YENEEA. Germline trimming cut 5 bases from V and 4 bases from J; bases unmatched to any gene: 8. The CDR3 length is 15 residues. CDR3 DNA sequence: TGTGCCAGCAGCCGAGGACAGGGGAATGGAGAGACCCAGTACTTC. Translating gives CASSRGQGNGETQYF.

The V gene is TRBV13, the J gene TRBJ2-7, with TRBD2 matching over 11 bases. This CDR3 has 16 amino acids. Per germline, CDR1 PRHDT and CDR2 FYEKMQ (reference sequence). V was pared by 0 bases and J by 3 bases, with 4 bases of the junction left unmatched. The CDR3 spells CASSLGYTSGSYEQYF. The CDR3 bases are TGTGCCAGCAGCTTAGGATACACTAGCGGGAGCTACGAGCAGTACTTC.

This chain uses TRBV7-3 with TRBJ1-1, with 7 positions matching TRBD1. V dropped 1 base and J dropped 7; count of bases not matched to a gene: 6. Per the germline V gene, CDR1 is SGHTA and CDR2 is FQGTGA. The CDR3 runs 14 residues. CDR3 loop: CASSLKKAGGEAFF. The CDR3 DNA reads TGTGCCAGCAGCTTAAAAAAGGCAGGGGGTGAAGCTTTCTTT.

The chain carries TRBV19 and TRBJ2-1; TRBD2 agrees at 9 bases. J was trimmed by 8 bases and V by 4 bases; bases with no gene match: 12. The CDR3 extends over 16 amino acids. Germline CDR1 is LNHDA and CDR2 is SQIVND (reference sequence). The CDR3 DNA is TGTGCCAGTAGTACCCCGGGGGAGCGGGAGGTCCATGAGCAGTTCTTC. Amino acids: CASSTPGEREVHEQFF.

The chain is built from TRBV11-2 and TRBJ2-2, with 10 positions matching TRBD2. The germline V gene has CDR1 SGHAT and CDR2 FQNNGV. The CDR3 spans 15 residues. V was clipped by 2 bases and J by 5 bases; unmatched bases: 2. CDR3 sequence reads: CASSLSGRGTGELFF. CDR3 sequence (DNA): TGTGCCAGCAGCTTAAGCGGGAGGGGGACCGGGGAGCTGTTTTTT.

The chain couples TRBV4-1 to TRBJ2-3; no firm D call. The CDR3 extends over 13 amino acids. Trimming took 2 bases from V and 0 from J, leaving 3 bases between them. CDR1 is MGHRA, CDR2 YSYEKL, per germline. The CDR3 protein is CASSQSSTDTQYF. The CDR3 nucleotides read TGCGCCAGCAGCCAATCTAGCACAGATACGCAGTATTTT.

The V gene is TRBV6-5, the J gene TRBJ2-4, with D possibly being TRBD1 (6 bases). Germline-derived CDR1 and CDR2 are MNHEY and SVGAGI. V lost 6 bases and J 1 base, leaving 13 bases between the germline ends. The CDR3 length is 15 residues. Here the CDR3 DNA reads TGTGCCAGCAGATCCGGGACATCCGCCAAAAACATTCAGTACTTC. It encodes CASRSGTSAKNIQYF.